A selection of T cell receptor beta chains follows, all from one sample in a study of T cells after yellow fever vaccination. TCRdb re-derived calls from the 5' RACE reads in MiXCR, one entry per CDR3 protein. This table has about 320,000 distinct CDR3 sequences, about 4.5% appearing once. The source material was PBMCs, sampled 15 days after the yellow fever booster vaccination. The receptors were gathered from a man between 18 and 35 years old who received the YFV17D yellow fever vaccine. The CDR3 runs from the conserved cysteine through the conserved F or W. D genes are given only for firm matches. The size entry is marked missing in some rows and otherwise reads once, few, many or a size class.

V gene	J gene	clone size	D gene	CDR3 protein	CDR3 DNA
TRBV30	TRBJ1-2	.	TRBD1	CAWSVLGQAGGYTF	TGTGCCTGGAGTGTACTGGGACAGGCCGGCGGCTACACCTTC
TRBV4-2	TRBJ2-1	few	TRBD1	CASSRYLGQGTYNEQFF	TGTGCCAGCAGCCGCTACTTGGGACAGGGGACCTACAATGAGCAGTTCTTC
TRBV20-1	TRBJ2-1	many	.	CSANREHEQFF	TGCAGTGCCAACAGGGAGCATGAGCAGTTCTTC
TRBV7-6	TRBJ2-7	few	.	CASSSASGYYEQYF	TGTGCCAGCAGCTCAGCCTCGGGTTACTACGAGCAGTACTTC
TRBV4-1	TRBJ1-2	.	TRBD1	CASSQDAVETGGSGYTF	TGCGCCAGCAGCCAAGACGCCGTCGAGACAGGGGGTAGTGGCTACACCTTC
TRBV29-1	TRBJ1-2	many	TRBD1	CSGRDRADYGYTF	TGCAGCGGTCGGGACAGGGCAGACTATGGCTACACCTTC
TRBV4-1	TRBJ1-5	few	TRBD1	CASSQVSQGAQPQHF	TGCGCCAGCAGCCAAGTGTCGCAGGGGGCTCAGCCCCAGCATTTT
TRBV12-3/TRBV12-4	TRBJ2-7	.	.	CASNRDTGSGQYF	TGTGCCAGCAACCGGGACACAGGCTCCGGGCAGTACTTC
TRBV20-1	TRBJ1-5	.	.	CSARGQGPRKHF	TGCAGTGCTAGAGGGCAGGGGCCCCGAAAGCATTTT
TRBV7-9	TRBJ2-1	.	.	CASSLESFADEQFF	TGTGCCAGCAGCTTAGAGTCTTTCGCCGATGAGCAGTTCTTC
TRBV20-1	TRBJ1-1	many	.	CSARVNEGTEAFF	TGCAGTGCTAGAGTGAACGAGGGGACTGAAGCTTTCTTT
TRBV20-1	TRBJ1-5	few	.	CSARDLLSGPGQPQHF	TGCAGTGCTAGAGATCTCTTATCGGGACCCGGTCAGCCCCAGCATTTT
TRBV30	TRBJ2-1	few	TRBD2	CAWSVGLAGVSSYNEQFF	TGTGCCTGGAGTGTTGGCCTAGCGGGGGTGTCCTCCTACAATGAGCAGTTCTTC
TRBV20-1	TRBJ1-4	few	.	CSARDPVGKKLFF	TGCAGTGCCAGAGACCCGGTGGGGAAAAAACTGTTTTTT
TRBV12-3/TRBV12-4	TRBJ2-2	many	.	CASTPGSAAGELFF	TGTGCCAGCACCCCGGGTAGCGCGGCCGGGGAGCTGTTTTTT
TRBV20-1	TRBJ1-2	few	TRBD1	CSAKPGQGLYGYTF	TGCAGTGCAAAACCGGGACAGGGGTTGTATGGCTACACCTTC
TRBV9	TRBJ2-3	few	.	CASSVEVGIADTQYF	TGTGCCAGCAGCGTAGAGGTGGGGATTGCAGATACGCAGTATTTT
TRBV12-3/TRBV12-4	TRBJ1-1	.	.	CASKRQTENTEAFF	TGTGCCAGCAAACGACAGACGGAAAACACTGAAGCTTTCTTT
TRBV10-3	TRBJ1-4	many	TRBD1	CAISESTGAAEKLFF	TGTGCCATCAGCGAATCGACAGGGGCAGCTGAAAAACTGTTTTTT
TRBV6-6	TRBJ1-5	many	.	CASSKEGTQPQHF	TGTGCCAGCAGTAAGGAGGGGACACAGCCCCAGCATTTT
TRBV7-9	TRBJ2-1	few	TRBD2	CASSSGKSSYNEQFF	TGTGCCAGCTCCAGCGGGAAGAGCTCCTACAATGAGCAGTTCTTC
TRBV20-1	TRBJ2-3	many	TRBD2	CSAPGLAGVRDTQYF	TGCAGTGCTCCGGGACTAGCGGGGGTACGGGATACGCAGTATTTT
TRBV4-3	TRBJ2-5	many	TRBD2	CASSQAYKGLAQETQYF	TGCGCCAGCAGCCAAGCTTACAAAGGACTAGCGCAAGAGACCCAGTACTTC
TRBV4-2	TRBJ2-5	.	TRBD2	CASSQPTGGAETQYF	TGTGCCAGCAGCCAACCCACCGGGGGGGCAGAGACCCAGTACTTC
TRBV3-1	TRBJ2-3	.	.	CASTPTPTSTDTQYF	TGTGCCAGCACCCCGACTCCTACTAGCACAGATACGCAGTATTTT
TRBV7-3	TRBJ2-2	many	.	CASSPYTNTGELFF	TGTGCCAGCAGCCCGTACACGAACACCGGGGAGCTGTTTTTT
TRBV7-2	TRBJ1-3	.	.	CASSLASVGNTIYF	TGTGCCAGCAGCTTAGCGTCCGTCGGAAACACCATATATTTT
TRBV4-3	TRBJ1-6	many	.	CASSQDKALSNSPLHF	TGCGCCAGCAGCCAAGATAAGGCATTGAGTAATTCACCCCTCCACTTT
TRBV5-6	TRBJ2-1	many	TRBD1	CAMRTGLYNEQFF	TGTGCCATGCGGACAGGCCTCTACAATGAGCAGTTCTTC
TRBV6-2/TRBV6-3	TRBJ2-3	few	.	CATSPSTDTQYF	TGTGCCACGAGCCCTAGCACAGATACGCAGTATTTT
TRBV7-8	TRBJ2-7	many	.	CASSPGTHDEQYF	TGTGCCAGCAGCCCAGGGACCCACGACGAGCAGTACTTC
TRBV7-2	TRBJ1-5	many	.	CASSLSLGMEPQHF	TGTGCCAGCAGCTTAAGTCTGGGGATGGAGCCCCAGCATTTT
TRBV18	TRBJ1-3	few	.	CASSGRTVGNTIYF	TGTGCCAGCTCAGGCCGGACAGTTGGAAACACCATATATTTT
TRBV20-1	TRBJ2-7	many	.	CSAREVYEQYF	TGCAGTGCTAGAGAGGTCTACGAGCAGTACTTC
TRBV5-4	TRBJ1-2	few	TRBD1	CASSAGTGPDYGYTF	TGTGCCAGCAGCGCCGGGACAGGGCCCGACTATGGCTACACCTTC
TRBV7-3	TRBJ1-1	few	TRBD1	CASSLSGTGTEAFF	TGTGCCAGCAGCTTATCTGGGACAGGGACTGAAGCTTTCTTT
TRBV6-6	TRBJ1-5	few	.	CASSYRSQGLVGDQPQHF	TGTGCCAGCAGTTACCGATCACAGGGTCTGGTCGGGGATCAGCCCCAGCATTTT
TRBV6-1	TRBJ2-6	many	.	CASSEGGSGANVLTF	TGTGCCAGCAGTGAAGGGGGCTCTGGGGCCAACGTCCTGACTTTC
TRBV11-2	TRBJ1-2	few	.	CASSVWRANYGYTF	TGTGCCAGCAGCGTATGGCGGGCAAACTATGGCTACACCTTC
TRBV29-1	TRBJ1-4	many	.	CSVRSGANEKLFF	TGCAGCGTCCGGTCAGGGGCCAATGAAAAACTGTTTTTT